This TCR beta chain was sequenced in a study of naive and memory T cell subsets. Study observations and caveats: Over 95% of naive TCR sequences appeared only once, unlike memory subsets. Especially in CD8 cells, naive repertoires contained a few larger clonotypes, possibly CD45RA-re-expressing memory cells.

This clonotype turned up a few times. The antigen remains undetermined. After CD4 positive bead selection, the CD4-negative fraction gave CD8 T cells. This CDR3 is 15 amino acids long. J gave up 1 base and V 4 bases, and 6 bases lay outside the gene matches. The beta constant-region primer was an equimolar mix of two oligonucleotides covering TRBC1 and TRBC2. Nested alpha and beta constant-region primers with the SP2 primer drove four PCR rounds on ligated cDNA. TCRdb reanalysed the UMI-ligation and nested PCR reads using MiXCR and keeps one entry per CDR3 protein. The sample contains approximately 150,000 distinct CDR3 sequences, approximately 18% of which appear only once.

The V gene is TRBV12-3 or TRBV12-4, the J gene TRBJ2-7, with 8 nucleotides matching TRBD2. This TCR was recovered from a human donor in good health. Sequenced input: naive CD8+ T cells from blood. The CDR3 region is CASSSAGERSYEQYF. Here the CDR3 DNA reads TGTGCCAGCAGTTCAGCGGGAGAACGGTCCTACGAGCAGTACTTC.